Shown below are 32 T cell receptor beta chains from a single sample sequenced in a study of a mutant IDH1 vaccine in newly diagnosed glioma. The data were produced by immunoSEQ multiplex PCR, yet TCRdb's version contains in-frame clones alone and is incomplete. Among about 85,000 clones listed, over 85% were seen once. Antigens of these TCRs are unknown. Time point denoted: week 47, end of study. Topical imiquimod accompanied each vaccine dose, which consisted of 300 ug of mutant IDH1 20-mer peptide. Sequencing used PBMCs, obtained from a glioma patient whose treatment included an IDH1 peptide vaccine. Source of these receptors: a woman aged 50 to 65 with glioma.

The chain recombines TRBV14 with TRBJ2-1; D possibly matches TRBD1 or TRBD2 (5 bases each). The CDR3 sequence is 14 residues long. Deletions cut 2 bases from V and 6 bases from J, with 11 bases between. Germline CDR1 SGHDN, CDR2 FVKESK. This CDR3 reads CASSQRGRANEQFF. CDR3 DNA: TGTGCCAGCAGCCAACGGGGCAGGGCCAATGAGCAGTTCTTC. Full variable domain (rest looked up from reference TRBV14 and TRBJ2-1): EAGVTQFPSHSVIEKGQTVTLRCDPISGHDNLYWYRRVMGKEIKFLLHFVKESKQDESGMPNNRFLAERTGGTYSTLKVQPAELEDSGVYFCASSQRGRANEQFFGPGTRLTVL.

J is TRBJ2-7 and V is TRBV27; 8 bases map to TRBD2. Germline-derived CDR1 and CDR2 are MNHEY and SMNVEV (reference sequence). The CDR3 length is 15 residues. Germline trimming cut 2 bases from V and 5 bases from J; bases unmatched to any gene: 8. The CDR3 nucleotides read TGTGCCAGCAGTTTACGTGGCGGGAGGTCCAACGAGCAGTACTTC. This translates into CASSLRGGRSNEQYF.

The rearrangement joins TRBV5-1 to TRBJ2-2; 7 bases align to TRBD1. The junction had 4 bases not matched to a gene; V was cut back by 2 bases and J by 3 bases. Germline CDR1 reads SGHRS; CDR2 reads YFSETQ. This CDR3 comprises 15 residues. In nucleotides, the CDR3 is TGCGCCAGCAGCTTTGGGACAGTTTACACCGGGGAGCTGTTTTTT. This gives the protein CASSFGTVYTGELFF.

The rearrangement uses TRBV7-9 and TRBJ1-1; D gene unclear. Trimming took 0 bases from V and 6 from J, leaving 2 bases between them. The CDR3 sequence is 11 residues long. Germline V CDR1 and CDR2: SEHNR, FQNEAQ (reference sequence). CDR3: CASSLAPEAFF. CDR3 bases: TGTGCCAGCAGCTTAGCCCCTGAAGCTTTCTTT.

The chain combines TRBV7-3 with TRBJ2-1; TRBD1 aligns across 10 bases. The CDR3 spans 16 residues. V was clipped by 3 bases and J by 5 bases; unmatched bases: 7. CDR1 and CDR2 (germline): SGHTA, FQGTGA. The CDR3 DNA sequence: TGTGCCAGCAGCTTTGCGGACAGGGGGACGAACAATGAGCAGTTCTTC. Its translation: CASSFADRGTNNEQFF.

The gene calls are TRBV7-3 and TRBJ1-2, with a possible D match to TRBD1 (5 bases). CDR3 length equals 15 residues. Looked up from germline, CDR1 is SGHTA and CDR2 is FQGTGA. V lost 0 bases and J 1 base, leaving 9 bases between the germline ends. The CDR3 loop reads CASSLTPQGNYGYTF. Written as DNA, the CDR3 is TGTGCCAGCAGCTTAACGCCCCAGGGTAACTATGGCTACACCTTC. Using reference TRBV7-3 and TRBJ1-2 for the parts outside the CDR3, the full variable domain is GAGVSQTPSNKVTEKGKYVELRCDPISGHTALYWYRQSLGQGPEFLIYFQGTGAADDSGLPNDRFFAVRPEGSVSTLKIQRTERGDSAVYLCASSLTPQGNYGYTFGSGTRLTVV.

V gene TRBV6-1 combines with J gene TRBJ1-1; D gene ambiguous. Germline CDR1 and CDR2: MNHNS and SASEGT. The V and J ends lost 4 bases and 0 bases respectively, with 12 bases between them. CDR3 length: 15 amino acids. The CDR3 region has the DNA TGTGCCAGCAGTGTGCCGGGCACAATGAACACTGAAGCTTTCTTT. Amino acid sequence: CASSVPGTMNTEAFF.

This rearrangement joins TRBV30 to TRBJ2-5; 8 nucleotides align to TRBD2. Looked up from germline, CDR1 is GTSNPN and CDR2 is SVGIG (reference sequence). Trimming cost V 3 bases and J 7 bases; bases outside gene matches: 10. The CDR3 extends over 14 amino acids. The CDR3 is CAWSAGTSSGTQYF. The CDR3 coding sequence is TGTGCCTGGAGCGCGGGGACTAGTTCCGGGACCCAGTACTTC.

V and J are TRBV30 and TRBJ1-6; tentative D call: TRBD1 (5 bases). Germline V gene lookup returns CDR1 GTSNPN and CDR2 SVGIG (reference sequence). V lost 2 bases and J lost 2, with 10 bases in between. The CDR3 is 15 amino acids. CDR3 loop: CAWSQGRTYNSPLHF. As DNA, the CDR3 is TGTGCCTGGAGTCAGGGTCGAACCTATAATTCACCCCTCCACTTT.

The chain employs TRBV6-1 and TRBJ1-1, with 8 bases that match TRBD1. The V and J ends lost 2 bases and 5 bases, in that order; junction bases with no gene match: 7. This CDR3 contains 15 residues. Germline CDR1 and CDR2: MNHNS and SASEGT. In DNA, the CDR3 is TGTGCCAGCAGTGAACAGGGGGCCCTGATGACTGAAGCTTTCTTT. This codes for CASSEQGALMTEAFF.

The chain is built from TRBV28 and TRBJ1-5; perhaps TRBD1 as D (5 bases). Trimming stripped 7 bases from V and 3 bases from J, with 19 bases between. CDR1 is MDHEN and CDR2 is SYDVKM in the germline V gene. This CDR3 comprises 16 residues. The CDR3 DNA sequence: TGTGCCAGCACCCAGGGAGGACTGCAGTTCAATCAGCCCCAGCATTTT. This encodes CASTQGGLQFNQPQHF.

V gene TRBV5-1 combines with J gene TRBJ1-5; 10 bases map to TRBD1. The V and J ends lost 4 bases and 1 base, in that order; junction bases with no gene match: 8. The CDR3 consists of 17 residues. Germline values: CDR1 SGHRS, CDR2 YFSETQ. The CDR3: CASSPGTGVVSNQPQHF. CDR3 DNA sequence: TGCGCCAGCAGCCCCGGGACAGGGGTTGTCAGCAATCAGCCCCAGCATTTT. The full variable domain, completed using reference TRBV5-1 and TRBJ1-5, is KAGVTQTPRYLIKTRGQQVTLSCSPISGHRSVSWYQQTPGQGLQFLFEYFSETQRNKGNFPGRFSGRQFSNSRSEMNVSTLELGDSALYLCASSPGTGVVSNQPQHFGDGTRLSIL.

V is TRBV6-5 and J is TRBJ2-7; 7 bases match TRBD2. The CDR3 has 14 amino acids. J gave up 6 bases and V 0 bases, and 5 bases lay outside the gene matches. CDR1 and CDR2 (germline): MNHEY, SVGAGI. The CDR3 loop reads CASSYSRRTSEQYF. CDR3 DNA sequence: TGTGCCAGCAGTTACTCCAGGCGGACTAGCGAGCAGTACTTC.

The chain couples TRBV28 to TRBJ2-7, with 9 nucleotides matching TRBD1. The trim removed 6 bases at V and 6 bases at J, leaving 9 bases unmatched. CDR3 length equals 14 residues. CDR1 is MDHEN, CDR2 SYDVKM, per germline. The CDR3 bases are TGTGCCAGCAGGTCCACCGGGACAGGGAGCGAGCAGTACTTC. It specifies CASRSTGTGSEQYF.

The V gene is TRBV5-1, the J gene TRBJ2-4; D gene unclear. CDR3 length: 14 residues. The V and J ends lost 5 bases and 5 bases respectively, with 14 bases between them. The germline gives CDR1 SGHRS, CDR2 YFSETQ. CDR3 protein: CASSSDLQQNIQYF. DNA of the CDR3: TGCGCCAGCAGTTCCGATCTACAACAAAACATTCAGTACTTC.

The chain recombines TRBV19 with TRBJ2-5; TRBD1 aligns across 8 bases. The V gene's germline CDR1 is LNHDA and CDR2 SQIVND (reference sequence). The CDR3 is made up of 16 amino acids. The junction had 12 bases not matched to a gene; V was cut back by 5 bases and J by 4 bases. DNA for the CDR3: TGTGCCAGTAGTGTACGACAGGGGTTCCGCTCAGAGACCCAGTACTTC. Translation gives CASSVRQGFRSETQYF. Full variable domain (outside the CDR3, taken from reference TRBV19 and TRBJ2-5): DGGITQSPKYLFRKEGQNVTLSCEQNLNHDAMYWYRQDPGQGLRLIYYSQIVNDFQKGDIAEGYSVSREKKESFPLTVTSAQKNPTAFYLCASSVRQGFRSETQYFGPGTRLLVL.

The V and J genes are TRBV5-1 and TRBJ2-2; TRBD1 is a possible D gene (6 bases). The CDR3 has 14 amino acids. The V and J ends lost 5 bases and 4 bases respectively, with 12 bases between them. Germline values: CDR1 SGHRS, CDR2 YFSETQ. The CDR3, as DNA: TGCGCCAGCAGTTCGCAGGGGCCCACCGGGGAGCTGTTTTTT. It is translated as CASSSQGPTGELFF.

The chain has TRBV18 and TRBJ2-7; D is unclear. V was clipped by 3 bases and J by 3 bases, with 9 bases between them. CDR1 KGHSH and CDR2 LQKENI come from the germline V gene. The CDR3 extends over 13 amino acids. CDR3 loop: CASSPGIHYEQYF. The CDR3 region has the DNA TGTGCCAGCTCACCCGGCATTCACTACGAGCAGTACTTC. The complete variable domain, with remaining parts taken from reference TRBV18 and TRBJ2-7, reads NAGVMQNPRHLVRRRGQEARLRCSPMKGHSHVYWYRQLPEEGLKFMVYLQKENIIDESGMPKERFSAEFPKEGPSILRIQQVVRGDSAAYFCASSPGIHYEQYFGPGTRLTVT.

This CDR3 is CASSTTRTHEQFF. The CDR3 nucleotides are TGCGCCAGCAGCACGACCCGCACCCATGAGCAGTTCTTC. The chain recombines TRBV5-1 with TRBJ2-1; D is uncertain. Trimming shortened V by 4 bases and J by 8 bases, and 13 bases separated the two germline ends. This CDR3 has 13 amino acids. The germline gives CDR1 SGHRS, CDR2 YFSETQ.

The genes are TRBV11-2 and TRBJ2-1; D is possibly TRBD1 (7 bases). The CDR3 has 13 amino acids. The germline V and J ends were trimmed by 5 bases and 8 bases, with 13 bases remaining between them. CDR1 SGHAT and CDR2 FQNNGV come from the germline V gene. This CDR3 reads CASSLDRRDEQFF. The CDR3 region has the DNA TGTGCCAGCAGCCTGGACAGGAGGGATGAGCAGTTCTTC.

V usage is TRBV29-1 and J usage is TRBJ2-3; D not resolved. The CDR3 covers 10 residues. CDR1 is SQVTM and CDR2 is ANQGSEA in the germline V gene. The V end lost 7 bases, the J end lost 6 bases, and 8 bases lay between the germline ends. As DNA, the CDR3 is TGCAGCGGGACGGAGGATACGCAGTATTTT. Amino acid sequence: CSGTEDTQYF.

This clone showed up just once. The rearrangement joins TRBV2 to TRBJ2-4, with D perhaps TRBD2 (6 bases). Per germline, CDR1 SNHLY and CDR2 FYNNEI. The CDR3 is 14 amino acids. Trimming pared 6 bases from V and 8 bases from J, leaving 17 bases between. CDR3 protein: CASSAAAGHDIQYF. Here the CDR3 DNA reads TGTGCCAGCAGCGCTGCAGCGGGCCATGACATTCAGTACTTC.

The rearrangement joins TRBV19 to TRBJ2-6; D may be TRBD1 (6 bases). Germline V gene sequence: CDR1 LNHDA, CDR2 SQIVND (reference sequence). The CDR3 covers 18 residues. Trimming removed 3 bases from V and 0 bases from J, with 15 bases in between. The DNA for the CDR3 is TGTGCCAGTAGTATCAGCGAGGGGGAGCCCTCTGGGGCCAACGTCCTGACTTTC. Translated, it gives CASSISEGEPSGANVLTF.

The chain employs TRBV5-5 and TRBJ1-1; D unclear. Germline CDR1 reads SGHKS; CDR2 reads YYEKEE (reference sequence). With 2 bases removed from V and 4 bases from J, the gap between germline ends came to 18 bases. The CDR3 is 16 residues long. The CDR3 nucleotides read TGTGCCAGCAGCTTTAGGTCAGGCGCACGAGGCACTGAAGCTTTCTTT. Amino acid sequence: CASSFRSGARGTEAFF.

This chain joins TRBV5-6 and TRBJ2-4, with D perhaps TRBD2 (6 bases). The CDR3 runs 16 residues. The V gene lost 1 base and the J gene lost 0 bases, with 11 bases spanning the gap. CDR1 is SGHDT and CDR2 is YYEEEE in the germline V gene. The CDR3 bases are TGTGCCAGCAGCTTGACGGCGGGACTAGCCAAAAACATTCAGTACTTC. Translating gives CASSLTAGLAKNIQYF.

For the CDR3, the DNA is TGCGCCAGCGGACAGGGGGCTAAGCCCCAGCATTTT. Its translation: CASGQGAKPQHF. The gene calls are TRBV4-1 and TRBJ1-5, with 11 nucleotides matching TRBD1. Germline V gene sequence: CDR1 MGHRA, CDR2 YSYEKL. This CDR3 is built from 12 residues. The V gene end was trimmed by 8 bases and the J gene end by 8 bases; junction bases not matched to a gene: 2.

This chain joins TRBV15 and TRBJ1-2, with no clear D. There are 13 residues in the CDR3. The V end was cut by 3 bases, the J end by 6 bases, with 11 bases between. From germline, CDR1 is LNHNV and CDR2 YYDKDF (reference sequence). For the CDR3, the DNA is TGTGCCACCAGCAGTGGGATTTTCGATGGCTACACCTTC. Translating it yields CATSSGIFDGYTF.

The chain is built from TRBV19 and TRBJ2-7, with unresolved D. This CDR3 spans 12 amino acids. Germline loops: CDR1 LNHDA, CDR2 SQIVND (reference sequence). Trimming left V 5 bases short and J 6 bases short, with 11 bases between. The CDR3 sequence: CASSQIRGEQYF. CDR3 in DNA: TGTGCCAGTAGTCAAATCAGAGGCGAGCAGTACTTC.

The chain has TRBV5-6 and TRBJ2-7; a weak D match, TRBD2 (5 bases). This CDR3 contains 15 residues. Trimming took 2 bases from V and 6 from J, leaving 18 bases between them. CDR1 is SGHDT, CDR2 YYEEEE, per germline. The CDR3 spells CASSLLGRELGEQYF. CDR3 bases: TGTGCCAGCAGCTTACTAGGACGGGAATTGGGCGAGCAGTACTTC.

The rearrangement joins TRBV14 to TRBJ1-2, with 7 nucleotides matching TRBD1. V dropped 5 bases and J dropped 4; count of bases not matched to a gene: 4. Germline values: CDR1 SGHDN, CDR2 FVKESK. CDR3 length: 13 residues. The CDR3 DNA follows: TGTGCCAGCAGCGCTACAGGGGTCTATGGCTACACCTTC. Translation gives CASSATGVYGYTF.

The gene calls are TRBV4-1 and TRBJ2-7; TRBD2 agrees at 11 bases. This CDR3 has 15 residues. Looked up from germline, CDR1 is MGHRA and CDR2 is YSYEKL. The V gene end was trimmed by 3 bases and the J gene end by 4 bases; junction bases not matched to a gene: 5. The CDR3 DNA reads TGCGCCAGCAGCCAGACTAGCGGGACCCTTTACGAGCAGTACTTC. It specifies CASSQTSGTLYEQYF.

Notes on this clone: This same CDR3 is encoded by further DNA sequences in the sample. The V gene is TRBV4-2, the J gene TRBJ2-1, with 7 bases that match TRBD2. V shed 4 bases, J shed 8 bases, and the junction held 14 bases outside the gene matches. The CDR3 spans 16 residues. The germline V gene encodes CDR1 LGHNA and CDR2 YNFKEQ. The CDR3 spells CASSPRLAGELDEQFF. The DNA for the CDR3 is TGTGCCAGCAGCCCCCGACTGGCGGGAGAACTCGATGAGCAGTTCTTC.